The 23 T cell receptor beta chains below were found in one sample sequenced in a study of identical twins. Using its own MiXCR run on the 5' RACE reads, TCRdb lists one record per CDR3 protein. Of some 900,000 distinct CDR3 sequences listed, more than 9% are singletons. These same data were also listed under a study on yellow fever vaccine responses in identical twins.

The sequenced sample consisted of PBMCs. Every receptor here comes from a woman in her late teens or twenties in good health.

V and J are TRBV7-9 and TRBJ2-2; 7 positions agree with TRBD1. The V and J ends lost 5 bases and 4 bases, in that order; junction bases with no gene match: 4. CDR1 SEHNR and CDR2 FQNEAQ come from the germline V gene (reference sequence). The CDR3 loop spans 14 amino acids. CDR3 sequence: CASSPRQGTGELFF. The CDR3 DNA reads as TGTGCCAGCAGCCCCCGACAGGGCACCGGGGAGCTGTTTTTT.

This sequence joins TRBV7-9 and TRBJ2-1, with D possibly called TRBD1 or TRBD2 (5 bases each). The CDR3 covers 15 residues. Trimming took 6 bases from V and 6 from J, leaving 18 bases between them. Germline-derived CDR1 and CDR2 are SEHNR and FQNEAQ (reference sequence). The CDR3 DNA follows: TGTGCCAGCAGTCCCGGGACCCACGAAGGCAATGAGCAGTTCTTC. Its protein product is CASSPGTHEGNEQFF.

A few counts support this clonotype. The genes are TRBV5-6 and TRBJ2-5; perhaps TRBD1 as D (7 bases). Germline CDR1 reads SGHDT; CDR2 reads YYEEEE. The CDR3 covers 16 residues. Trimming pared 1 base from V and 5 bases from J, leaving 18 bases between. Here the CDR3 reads CASSLKRGGGLETQYF. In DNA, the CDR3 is TGTGCCAGCAGCTTGAAACGTGGAGGGGGCTTGGAGACCCAGTACTTC.

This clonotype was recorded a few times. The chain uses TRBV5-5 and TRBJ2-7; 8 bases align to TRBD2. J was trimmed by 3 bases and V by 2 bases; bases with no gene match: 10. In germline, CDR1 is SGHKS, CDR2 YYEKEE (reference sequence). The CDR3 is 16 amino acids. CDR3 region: CASSFPSDGGGYEQYF. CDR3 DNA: TGTGCCAGCAGCTTCCCCAGCGACGGGGGGGGCTACGAGCAGTACTTC.

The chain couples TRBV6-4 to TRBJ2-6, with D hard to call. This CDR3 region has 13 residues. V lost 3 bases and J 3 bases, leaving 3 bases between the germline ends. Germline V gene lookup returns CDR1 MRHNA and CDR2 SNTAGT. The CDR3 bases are TGTGCCAGCAGTGAAGGTGGGGCCAACGTCCTGACTTTC. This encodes CASSEGGANVLTF.

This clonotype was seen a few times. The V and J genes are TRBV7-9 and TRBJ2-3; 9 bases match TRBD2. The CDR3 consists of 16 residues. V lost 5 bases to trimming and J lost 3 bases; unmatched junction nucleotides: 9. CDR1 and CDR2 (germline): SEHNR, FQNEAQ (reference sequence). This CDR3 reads CASSHEAGGGTDTQYF. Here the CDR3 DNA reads TGTGCCAGCAGCCATGAAGCGGGAGGTGGGACAGATACGCAGTATTTT.

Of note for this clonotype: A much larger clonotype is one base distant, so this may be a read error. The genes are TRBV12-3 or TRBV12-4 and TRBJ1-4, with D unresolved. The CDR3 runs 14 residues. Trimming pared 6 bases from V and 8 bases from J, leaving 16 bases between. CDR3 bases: TGTGCCAGCAGCCGCGTGGGTTTTAACGAAAAACTGTTTTTT. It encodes CASSRVGFNEKLFF.

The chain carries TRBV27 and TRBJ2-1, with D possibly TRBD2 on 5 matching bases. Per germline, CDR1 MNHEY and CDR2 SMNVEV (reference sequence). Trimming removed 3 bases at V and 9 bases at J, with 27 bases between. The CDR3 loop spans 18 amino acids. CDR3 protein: CASSFGTNVRGIIAEQFF. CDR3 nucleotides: TGTGCCAGCAGTTTCGGCACGAACGTACGGGGAATCATCGCTGAGCAGTTCTTC.

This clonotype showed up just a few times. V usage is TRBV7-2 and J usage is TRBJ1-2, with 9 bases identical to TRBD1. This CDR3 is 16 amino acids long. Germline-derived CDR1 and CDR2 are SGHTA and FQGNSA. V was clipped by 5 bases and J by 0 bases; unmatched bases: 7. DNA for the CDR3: TGTGCCAGCAGCCAAGGGACAGGGCGAGCTAACTATGGCTACACCTTC. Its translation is CASSQGTGRANYGYTF.

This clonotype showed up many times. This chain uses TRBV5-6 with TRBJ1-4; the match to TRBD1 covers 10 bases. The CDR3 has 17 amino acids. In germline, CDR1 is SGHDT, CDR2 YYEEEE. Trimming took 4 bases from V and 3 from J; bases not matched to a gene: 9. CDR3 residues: CASSMTGGSGANEKLFF. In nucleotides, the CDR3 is TGTGCCAGCAGCATGACAGGGGGCTCAGGGGCTAATGAAAAACTGTTTTTT.

CDR3 region: CASRASSGTGIAYNEQFF. The CDR3 nucleotides are TGTGCCAGCAGAGCTTCCTCCGGGACAGGGATTGCCTACAATGAGCAGTTCTTC. The V gene is TRBV6-1, the J gene TRBJ2-1; 9 nucleotides match TRBD1. Germline values: CDR1 MNHNS, CDR2 SASEGT. CDR3 size: 18 residues. V shed 6 bases and J 2 bases; nucleotides not matched to a gene: 14.

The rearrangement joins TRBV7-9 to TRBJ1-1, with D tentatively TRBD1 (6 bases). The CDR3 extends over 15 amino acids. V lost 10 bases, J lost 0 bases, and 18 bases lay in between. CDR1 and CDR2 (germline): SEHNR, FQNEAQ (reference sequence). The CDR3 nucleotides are TGTGCCACCATCGACCAGGGACAATTGAACACTGAAGCTTTCTTT. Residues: CATIDQGQLNTEAFF.

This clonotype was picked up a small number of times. The DNA for the CDR3 is TGCAGTGCTAGAGCAGGGGGTGTCAATCAGCCCCAGCATTTT. It yields the protein CSARAGGVNQPQHF. The chain recombines TRBV20-1 with TRBJ1-5, with 7 bases fitting TRBD1. The ends lost 1 base at V and 3 bases at J; junction bases unmatched: 3. This CDR3 is built from 14 residues. The germline gives CDR1 DFQATT, CDR2 SNEGSKA (reference sequence).

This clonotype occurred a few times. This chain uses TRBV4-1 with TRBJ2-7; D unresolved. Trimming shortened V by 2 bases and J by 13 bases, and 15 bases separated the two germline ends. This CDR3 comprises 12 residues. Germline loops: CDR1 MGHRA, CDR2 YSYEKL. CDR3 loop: CASSQWNGALYF. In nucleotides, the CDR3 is TGCGCCAGCAGCCAATGGAACGGTGCTCTCTACTTC.

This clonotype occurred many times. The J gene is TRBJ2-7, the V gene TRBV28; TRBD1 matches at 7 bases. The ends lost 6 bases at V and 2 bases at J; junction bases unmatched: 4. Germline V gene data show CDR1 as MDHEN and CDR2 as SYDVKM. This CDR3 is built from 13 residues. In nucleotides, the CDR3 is TGTGCCAGCAGAAGACAGGGACCCTACGAGCAGTACTTC. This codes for CASRRQGPYEQYF. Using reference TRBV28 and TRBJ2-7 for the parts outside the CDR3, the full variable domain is DVKVTQSSRYLVKRTGEKVFLECVQDMDHENMFWYRQDPGLGLRLIYFSYDVKMKEKGDIPEGYSVSREKKERFSLILESASTNQTSMYLCASRRQGPYEQYFGPGTRLTVT.

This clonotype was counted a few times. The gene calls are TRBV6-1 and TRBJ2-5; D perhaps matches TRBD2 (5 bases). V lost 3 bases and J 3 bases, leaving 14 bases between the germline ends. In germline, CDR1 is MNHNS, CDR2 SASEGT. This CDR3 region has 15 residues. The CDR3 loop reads CASSDRGKIEETQYF. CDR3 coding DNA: TGTGCCAGCAGTGATCGGGGAAAAATTGAAGAGACCCAGTACTTC.

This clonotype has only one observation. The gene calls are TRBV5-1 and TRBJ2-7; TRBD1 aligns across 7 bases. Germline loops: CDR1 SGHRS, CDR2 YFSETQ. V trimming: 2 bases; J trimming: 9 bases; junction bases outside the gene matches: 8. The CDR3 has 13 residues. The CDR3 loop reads CASSFGQDSVQYV. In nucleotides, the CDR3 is TGCGCCAGCAGCTTCGGACAGGATTCGGTGCAGTACGTC.

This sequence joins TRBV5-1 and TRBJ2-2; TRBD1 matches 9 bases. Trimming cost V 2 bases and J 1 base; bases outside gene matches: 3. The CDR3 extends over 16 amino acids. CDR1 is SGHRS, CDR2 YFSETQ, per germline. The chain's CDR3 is CASSLRGQGNTGELFF. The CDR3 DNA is TGCGCCAGCAGCTTAAGGGGACAGGGGAACACCGGGGAGCTGTTTTTT.

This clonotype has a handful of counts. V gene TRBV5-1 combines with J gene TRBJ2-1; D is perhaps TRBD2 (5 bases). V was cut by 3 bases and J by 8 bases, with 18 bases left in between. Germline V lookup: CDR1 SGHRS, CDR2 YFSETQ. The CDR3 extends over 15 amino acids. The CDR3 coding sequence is TGCGCCAGCAGCTGGCGCCTCGGGGTGGTGGATGAGCAGTTCTTC. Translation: CASSWRLGVVDEQFF.

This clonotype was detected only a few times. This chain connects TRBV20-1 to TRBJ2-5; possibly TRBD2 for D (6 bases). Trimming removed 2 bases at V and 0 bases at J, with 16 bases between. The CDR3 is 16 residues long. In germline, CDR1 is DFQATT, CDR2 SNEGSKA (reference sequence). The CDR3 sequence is CSARLRAGWYQETQYF. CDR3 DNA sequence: TGCAGTGCTAGACTCCGGGCGGGGTGGTACCAAGAGACCCAGTACTTC.

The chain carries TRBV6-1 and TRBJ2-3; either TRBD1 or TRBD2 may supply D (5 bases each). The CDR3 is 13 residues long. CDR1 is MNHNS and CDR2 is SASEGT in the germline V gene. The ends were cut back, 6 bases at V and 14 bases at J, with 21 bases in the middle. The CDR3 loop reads CASRSEYGTGAYF. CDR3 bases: TGTGCCAGCAGATCGGAGTACGGGACCGGCGCGTATTTT.

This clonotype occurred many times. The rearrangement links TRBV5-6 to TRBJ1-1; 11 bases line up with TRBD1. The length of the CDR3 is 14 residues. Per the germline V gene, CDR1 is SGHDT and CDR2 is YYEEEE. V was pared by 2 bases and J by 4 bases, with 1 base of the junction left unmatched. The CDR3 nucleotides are TGTGCCAGCAGCTTTGGGACAGGGGGCACTGAAGCTTTCTTT. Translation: CASSFGTGGTEAFF.

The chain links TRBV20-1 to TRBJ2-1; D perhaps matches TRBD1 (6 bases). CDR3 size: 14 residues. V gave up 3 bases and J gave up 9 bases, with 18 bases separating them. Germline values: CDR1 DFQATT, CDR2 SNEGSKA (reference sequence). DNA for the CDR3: TGCAGTGCTAGTGAGAGAACAGGGCCTGGTGAGCAGTTCTTC. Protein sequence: CSASERTGPGEQFF.